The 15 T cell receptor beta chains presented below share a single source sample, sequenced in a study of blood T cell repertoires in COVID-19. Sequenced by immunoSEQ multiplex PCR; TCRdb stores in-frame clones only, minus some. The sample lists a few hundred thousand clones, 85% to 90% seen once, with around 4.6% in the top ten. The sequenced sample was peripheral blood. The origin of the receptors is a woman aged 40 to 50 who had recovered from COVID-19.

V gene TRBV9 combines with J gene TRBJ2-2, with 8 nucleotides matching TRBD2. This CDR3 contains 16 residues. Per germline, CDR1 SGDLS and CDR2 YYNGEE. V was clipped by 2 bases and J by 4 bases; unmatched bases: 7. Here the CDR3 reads CASSVITAGVTGELFF. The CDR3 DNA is TGTGCCAGCAGCGTTATAACAGCGGGAGTCACCGGGGAGCTGTTTTTT.

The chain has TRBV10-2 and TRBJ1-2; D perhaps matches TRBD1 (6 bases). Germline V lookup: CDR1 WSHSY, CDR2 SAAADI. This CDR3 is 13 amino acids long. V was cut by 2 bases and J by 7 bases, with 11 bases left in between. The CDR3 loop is CASSEVRGGGYTF. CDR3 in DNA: TGCGCCAGCAGTGAGGTCCGAGGGGGTGGCTACACCTTC.

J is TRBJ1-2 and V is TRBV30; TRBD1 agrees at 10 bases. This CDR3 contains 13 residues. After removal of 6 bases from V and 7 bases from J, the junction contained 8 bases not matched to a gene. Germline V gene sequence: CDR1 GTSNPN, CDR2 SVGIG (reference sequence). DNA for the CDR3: TGTGCCTGTTCCGGGACAGGGGATGGTGGCTACACCTTC. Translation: CACSGTGDGGYTF.

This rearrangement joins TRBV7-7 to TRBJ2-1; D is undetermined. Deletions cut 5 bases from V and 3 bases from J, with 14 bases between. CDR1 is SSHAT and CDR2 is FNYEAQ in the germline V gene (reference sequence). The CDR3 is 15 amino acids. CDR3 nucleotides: TGTGCCAGCAGCCCCGGAGCAAGTCACTACAATGAGCAGTTCTTC. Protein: CASSPGASHYNEQFF. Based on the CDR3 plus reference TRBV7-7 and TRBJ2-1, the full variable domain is GAGVSQSPRYKVTKRGQDVTLRCDPISSHATLYWYQQALGQGPEFLTYFNYEAQPDKSGLPSDRFSAERPEGSISTLTIQRTEQRDSAMYRCASSPGASHYNEQFFGPGTRLTVL.

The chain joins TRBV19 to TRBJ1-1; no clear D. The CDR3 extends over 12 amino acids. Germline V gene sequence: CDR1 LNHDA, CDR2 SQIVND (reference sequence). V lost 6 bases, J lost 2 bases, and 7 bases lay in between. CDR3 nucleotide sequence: TGTGCCAGTAGAAGAGGTAACACTGAAGCTTTCTTT. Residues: CASRRGNTEAFF.

CDR3 nucleotides: TGTGCCAGCAGCGTAGGGACAGGGGGCCAGCCCCAGCATTTT. Its translation: CASSVGTGGQPQHF. This chain uses TRBV9 with TRBJ1-5; TRBD1 matches at 11 bases. With 0 bases clipped from V and 7 bases from J, the junction kept 0 bases outside the gene matches. Germline CDR1 reads SGDLS; CDR2 reads YYNGEE. The CDR3 runs 14 residues.

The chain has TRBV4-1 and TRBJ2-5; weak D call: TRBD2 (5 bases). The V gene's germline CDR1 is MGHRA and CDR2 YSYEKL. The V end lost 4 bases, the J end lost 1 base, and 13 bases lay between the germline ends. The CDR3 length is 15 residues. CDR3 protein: CASSRQLGPQETQYF. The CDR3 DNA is TGCGCCAGCAGCCGTCAACTAGGACCCCAAGAGACCCAGTACTTC.

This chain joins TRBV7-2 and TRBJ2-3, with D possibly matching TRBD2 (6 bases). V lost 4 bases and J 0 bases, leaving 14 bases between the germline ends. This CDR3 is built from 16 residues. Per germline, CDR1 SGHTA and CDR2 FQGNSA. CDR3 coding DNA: TGTGCCAGCAGCTCAGAAGCGGGTACTAGCACAGATACGCAGTATTTT. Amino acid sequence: CASSSEAGTSTDTQYF.

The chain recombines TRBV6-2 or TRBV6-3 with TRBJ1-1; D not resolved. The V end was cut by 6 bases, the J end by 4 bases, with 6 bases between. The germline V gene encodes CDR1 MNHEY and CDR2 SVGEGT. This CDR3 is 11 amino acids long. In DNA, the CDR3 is TGTGCCAGCAGCCCCCGCACTGAAGCTTTCTTT. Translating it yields CASSPRTEAFF.

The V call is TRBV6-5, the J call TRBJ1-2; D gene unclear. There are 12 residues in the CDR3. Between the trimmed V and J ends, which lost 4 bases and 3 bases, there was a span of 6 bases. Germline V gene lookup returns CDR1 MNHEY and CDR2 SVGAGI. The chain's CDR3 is CASSSEDYGYTF. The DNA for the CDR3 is TGTGCCAGCAGTTCGGAGGACTATGGCTACACCTTC.

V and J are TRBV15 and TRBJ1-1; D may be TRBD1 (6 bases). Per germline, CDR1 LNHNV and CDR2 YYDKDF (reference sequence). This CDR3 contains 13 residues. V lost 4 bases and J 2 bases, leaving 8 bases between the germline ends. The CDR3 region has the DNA TGTGCCACCAGCACTGGGGGCAACACTGAAGCTTTCTTT. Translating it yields CATSTGGNTEAFF.

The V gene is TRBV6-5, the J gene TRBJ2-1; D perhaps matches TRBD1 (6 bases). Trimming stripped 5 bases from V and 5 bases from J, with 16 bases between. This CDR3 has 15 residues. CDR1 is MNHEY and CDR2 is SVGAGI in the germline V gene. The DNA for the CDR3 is TGTGCCAGCAGTAACGGACAGAAATTGAACAATGAGCAGTTCTTC. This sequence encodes CASSNGQKLNNEQFF.

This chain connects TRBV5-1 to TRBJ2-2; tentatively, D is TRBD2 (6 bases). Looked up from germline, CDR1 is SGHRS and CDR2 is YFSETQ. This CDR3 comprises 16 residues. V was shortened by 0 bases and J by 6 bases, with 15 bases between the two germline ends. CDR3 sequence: CASSLVGGEEPGELFF. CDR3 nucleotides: TGCGCCAGCAGCTTGGTTGGCGGGGAGGAACCCGGGGAGCTGTTTTTT. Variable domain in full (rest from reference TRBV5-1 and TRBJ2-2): KAGVTQTPRYLIKTRGQQVTLSCSPISGHRSVSWYQQTPGQGLQFLFEYFSETQRNKGNFPGRFSGRQFSNSRSEMNVSTLELGDSALYLCASSLVGGEEPGELFFGEGSRLTVL.

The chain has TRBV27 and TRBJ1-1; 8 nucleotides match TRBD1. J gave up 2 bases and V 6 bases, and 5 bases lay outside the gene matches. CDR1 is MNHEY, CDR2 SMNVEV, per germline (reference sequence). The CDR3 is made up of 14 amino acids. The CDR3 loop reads CASRETGANTEAFF. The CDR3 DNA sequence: TGTGCCAGCAGGGAGACAGGGGCTAACACTGAAGCTTTCTTT.

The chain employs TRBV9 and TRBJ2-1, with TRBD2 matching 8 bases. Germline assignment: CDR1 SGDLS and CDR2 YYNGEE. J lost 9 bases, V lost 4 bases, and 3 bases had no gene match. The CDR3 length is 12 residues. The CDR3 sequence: CASSLGRGEQFF. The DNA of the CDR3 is TGTGCCAGCAGCCTCGGGAGGGGTGAGCAGTTCTTC.